One sample yielded the 11 T cell receptor beta chains listed below, sequenced in a study of blood T cell repertoires in COVID-19. Method: immunoSEQ multiplex PCR; TCRdb's copy keeps in-frame clones and lacks some. The sample contains approximately 93,000 clones, less than 80% of which appear only once. The sample taken for sequencing was peripheral blood. The receptors shown here come from a woman at least 80 years old with acute or convalescent COVID-19.

This clone was found a few times. This chain joins TRBV14 and TRBJ1-1; 9 bases map to TRBD1. The ends lost 4 bases at V and 3 bases at J; junction bases unmatched: 6. CDR3 size: 15 residues. Per germline, CDR1 SGHDN and CDR2 FVKESK. CDR3 region: CASSPRQGDYTEAFF. CDR3 DNA sequence: TGTGCCAGCAGCCCACGACAGGGGGATTACACTGAAGCTTTCTTT.

A few counts support this clone. The chain links TRBV15 to TRBJ1-4, with no clear D. Trimming took 0 bases from V and 0 from J, leaving 5 bases between them. The CDR3 runs 15 residues. Germline V gene data show CDR1 as LNHNV and CDR2 as YYDKDF (reference sequence). The CDR3: CATSRDIPTNEKLFF. The CDR3 DNA sequence: TGTGCCACCAGCAGAGACATTCCAACTAATGAAAAACTGTTTTTT.

The genes are TRBV6-5 and TRBJ2-7; D call uncertain. Germline V gene lookup returns CDR1 MNHEY and CDR2 SVGAGI. CDR3 length: 13 residues. Trimming cost V 8 bases and J 1 base, with 12 bases left between them. CDR3 sequence reads: CASSVRISYEQYF. The DNA of the CDR3 is TGTGCCAGCTCGGTCAGGATTTCCTACGAGCAGTACTTC.

The rearrangement links TRBV25-1 to TRBJ2-7; 7 bases agree with TRBD2. From germline, CDR1 is MGHDK and CDR2 SYGVNS. V shed 1 base and J 0 bases; nucleotides not matched to a gene: 6. This CDR3 is built from 16 residues. CDR3 loop: CASSESGRGFSYEQYF. The DNA for the CDR3 is TGTGCCAGCAGTGAATCGGGGCGGGGGTTCTCCTACGAGCAGTACTTC.

This clone is a singleton in its sample. This sequence joins TRBV7-2 and TRBJ1-2; D gene uncertain. Trimming pared 5 bases from V and 0 bases from J, leaving 7 bases between. This CDR3 spans 13 amino acids. The germline V gene encodes CDR1 SGHTA and CDR2 FQGNSA. CDR3 DNA sequence: TGTGCCAGCAGCGTACAGACTAACTATGGCTACACCTTC. Its protein product is CASSVQTNYGYTF.

This chain connects TRBV3-1 (or the pseudogene TRBV3-2) to TRBJ1-2; D call uncertain. Germline assignment: CDR1 LGHDT and CDR2 YNNKEL (reference sequence). V was trimmed by 1 base and J by 2 bases, leaving 17 bases between them. The CDR3 covers 17 residues. The CDR3 coding sequence is TGTGCCAGCAGCCAAGGGGGAGGGTTAGGCTTAAACTATGGCTACACCTTC. Amino acid sequence: CASSQGGGLGLNYGYTF.

The chain employs TRBV27 and TRBJ2-3; 14 bases agree with TRBD2. V lost 2 bases and J lost 4; bases outside the gene matches: 8. The CDR3 has 18 amino acids. The germline CDR1 and CDR2 sequences are MNHEY and SMNVEV (reference sequence). The CDR3 region is CASSLGLAGGPLPDTQYF. As DNA, the CDR3 is TGTGCCAGCAGTTTAGGACTAGCGGGGGGTCCCCTCCCAGATACGCAGTATTTT.

The genes are TRBV18 and TRBJ2-3; the match to TRBD2 covers 9 bases. The V gene's germline CDR1 is KGHSH and CDR2 LQKENI. The CDR3 covers 16 residues. J lost 3 bases, V lost 4 bases, and 8 bases had no gene match. The CDR3 DNA is TGTGCCAGCTCACTTCGGCGGGGGGGCCTAACAGATACGCAGTATTTT. It translates to CASSLRRGGLTDTQYF.

The V and J genes are TRBV4-1 and TRBJ1-1; TRBD1 matches at 7 bases. CDR1 MGHRA and CDR2 YSYEKL come from the germline V gene. The CDR3 sequence is 15 residues long. The V segment lost 6 bases and the J segment 4 bases; nucleotides outside the gene matches: 11. The CDR3 DNA reads TGCGCCAGCAGACTGGATAGGGGGCGCGGCACTGAAGCTTTCTTT. Protein product: CASRLDRGRGTEAFF.

The gene calls are TRBV29-1 and TRBJ2-3; 10 positions agree with TRBD1. J was trimmed by 2 bases and V by 4 bases; bases with no gene match: 3. CDR3 length: 14 residues. Germline V gene lookup returns CDR1 SQVTM and CDR2 ANQGSEA. The CDR3 DNA reads as TGCAGCGTTGCTGGGACAGGGGACACAGATACGCAGTATTTT. This codes for CSVAGTGDTDTQYF.

The chain's CDR3 is CSASEVVWDKKTRTYEQYF. CDR3 nucleotide sequence: TGCAGTGCTAGTGAGGTAGTTTGGGACAAAAAAACGAGGACCTACGAGCAGTACTTC. V is TRBV20-1 and J is TRBJ2-7, with D maybe TRBD1 (6 bases). CDR1 is DFQATT and CDR2 is SNEGSKA in the germline V gene (reference sequence). The CDR3 runs 19 residues. V shed 3 bases and J shed 2 bases, with 29 bases lying between them.